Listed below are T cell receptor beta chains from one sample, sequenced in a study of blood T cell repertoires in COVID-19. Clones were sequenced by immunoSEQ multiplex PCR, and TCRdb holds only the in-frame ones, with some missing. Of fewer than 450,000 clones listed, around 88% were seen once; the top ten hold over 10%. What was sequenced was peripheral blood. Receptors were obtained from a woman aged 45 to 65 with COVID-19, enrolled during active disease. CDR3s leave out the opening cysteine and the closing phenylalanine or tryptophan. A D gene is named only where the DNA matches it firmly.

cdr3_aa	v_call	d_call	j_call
AWSASGDQPQH	TRBV30	.	TRBJ1-5
ASSVDKNTGELF	TRBV9	.	TRBJ2-2
ASSPPIGVSYNEQF	TRBV18	.	TRBJ2-1
ASSQDEWGLAYEQY	TRBV4-1	.	TRBJ2-7
ASSPRGGGITDTQY	TRBV27	.	TRBJ2-3
SVGLTGDNSPLH	TRBV29-1	TRBD1	TRBJ1-6
ASSEAQGADAF	TRBV6-1	TRBD1	TRBJ1-1
ASSRRGDEQY	TRBV6-5	.	TRBJ2-7
ASSRVSPSTEAF	TRBV4-2	.	TRBJ1-1
ASSSMVHQPQH	TRBV27	.	TRBJ1-5
ASNQLALAADTQY	TRBV11-2	.	TRBJ2-3
ASSVLAGTNTGELF	TRBV2	TRBD2	TRBJ2-2
ASRSWSTSGGRNEQF	TRBV11-2	TRBD2	TRBJ2-1
ASSLGGAGSFTDTQY	TRBV5-1	TRBD2	TRBJ2-3
ASSLLTGGANSGNTIY	TRBV5-5	TRBD1	TRBJ1-3
AWSAGPTNQPQH	TRBV30	.	TRBJ1-5
ASSLSPGQGYEQY	TRBV5-1	TRBD1	TRBJ2-7
ASQSANTEAF	TRBV12-3/TRBV12-4	.	TRBJ1-1
ASSPQGSLGAEAF	TRBV9	.	TRBJ1-1